A single sample is the source of the 8 T cell receptor beta chains below, sequenced in a study of Graves' ophthalmopathy and Graves' hyperthyroidism listed by TCRdb under 2018. The instrument was an Illumina HiSeq 2000. TCR beta CDR3 regions were amplified from RNA transcripts for repertoire sequencing. HTBI primers and the Qiagen OneStep RT-PCR kit were used in a first-round RT-PCR, which was followed by a second-round multiplex PCR, size selection and purification. TCRdb applied fastp at Q25 and MiXCR to the public reads, then kept only in-frame beta chains. Under each unique CDR3 protein, matching rows form one entry showing the most common genes and DNA. The sample data list more than 150,000 distinct CDR3 sequences, and under 40% of these were observed just once. The ten top clones hold around 5.8% of the sample. The sample consisted of peripheral blood. These receptors were collected from a woman aged 40 to 50 with Graves' ophthalmopathy. Donor details come from another sample of the same person, matched by shared clones.

This clonotype has ten or more counts. The chain employs TRBV2 and TRBJ1-2, with TRBD1 identical over 7 bases. Looked up from germline, CDR1 is SNHLY and CDR2 is FYNNEI. V dropped 11 bases and J dropped 8; count of bases not matched to a gene: 14. CDR3 length equals 13 residues. For the CDR3, the DNA is TGTGCCGAGGGGGCCGGGGCGCCACAAGGCTACACCTTC. It yields the protein CAEGAGAPQGYTF. Based on the CDR3 plus reference TRBV2 and TRBJ1-2, the full variable domain is EPEVTQTPSHQVTQMGQEVILRCVPISNHLYFYWYRQILGQKVEFLVSFYNNEISEKSEIFDDQFSVERPDGSNFTLKIRSTKLEDSAMYFCAEGAGAPQGYTFGSGTRLTVV.

This clonotype showed up many times. The rearrangement links TRBV6-2 or TRBV6-3 to TRBJ2-2; unclear D gene. The germline gives CDR1 MNHEY, CDR2 SVGEGT. This CDR3 is 15 amino acids long. V was shortened by 4 bases and J by 5 bases, with 14 bases between the two germline ends. The CDR3 coding sequence is TGTGCCAGCAGTTCCGGGCCAAGACGGACCGGGGAGCTGTTTTTT. The encoded protein is CASSSGPRRTGELFF.

The gene calls are TRBV28 and TRBJ1-1; tentative D call: TRBD1 (6 bases). Germline V CDR1 and CDR2: MDHEN, SYDVKM. Trimming took off 6 bases at V and 0 bases at J, with 17 bases between the two ends. CDR3 length: 16 amino acids. The CDR3 nucleotides are TGTGCCAGCAGCCTTTGGACAGTTAATTTGAACACTGAAGCTTTCTTT. Translating gives CASSLWTVNLNTEAFF.

This clonotype was seen repeatedly, ten times or more. The chain carries TRBV7-3 and TRBJ2-2; 12 bases match TRBD1. CDR3 size: 17 residues. CDR1 and CDR2 (germline): SGHTA, FQGTGA. V shed 2 bases, J shed 3 bases, and the junction held 4 bases outside the gene matches. The CDR3 protein is CASSLSGTGGYTGELFF. The CDR3 DNA sequence: TGTGCCAGCAGCTTATCCGGGACAGGGGGCTACACCGGGGAGCTGTTTTTT.

This clonotype was counted ten times or more. V gene TRBV6-6 combines with J gene TRBJ1-1; D is ambiguous. Germline V CDR1 and CDR2: MNHNY, SVGAGI (reference sequence). The CDR3 is 14 residues long. Trimming took 6 bases from V and 4 from J, leaving 15 bases between them. CDR3 sequence reads: CASRGNMYGTEAFF. The CDR3, as DNA: TGTGCCAGCAGGGGGAATATGTATGGCACTGAAGCTTTCTTT.

This clonotype was observed many times. The chain joins TRBV5-1 to TRBJ2-7, with 11 bases matching TRBD1. The CDR3 loop spans 15 amino acids. V lost 4 bases to trimming and J lost 5 bases; unmatched junction nucleotides: 8. Germline CDR1 is SGHRS and CDR2 is YFSETQ. CDR3 in DNA: TGCGCCAGCAGCAGCGGACAGGGGGCAACCCACGAGCAGTACTTC. Translating it yields CASSSGQGATHEQYF. The whole variable domain, remainder taken from reference TRBV5-1 and TRBJ2-7, is KAGVTQTPRYLIKTRGQQVTLSCSPISGHRSVSWYQQTPGQGLQFLFEYFSETQRNKGNFPGRFSGRQFSNSRSEMNVSTLELGDSALYLCASSSGQGATHEQYFGPGTRLTVT.

This clonotype was recorded at least ten times. The CDR3 bases are TGTGCCAGCAGTTTCCCCGGGGGTCACACTGAAGCTTTCTTT. It translates to CASSFPGGHTEAFF. The chain employs TRBV12-3 or TRBV12-4 and TRBJ1-1; tentatively, D is TRBD1 (5 bases). This CDR3 has 14 amino acids. Trimming took 3 bases from V and 3 from J, leaving 11 bases between them.

CDR3 sequence reads: CASSWDDEQYF. The CDR3 nucleotides read TGTGCCAGCAGTTGGGACGACGAGCAGTACTTC. The genes are TRBV28 and TRBJ2-5; D may be TRBD1 or TRBD2 (5 bases each). The DNA matches TRBJ2-7 better at its end, which makes the J call doubtful. In germline, CDR1 is MDHEN, CDR2 SYDVKM. The length of the CDR3 is 11 residues.